What follows describes a single T cell receptor (beta chain). Profiled with immunoSEQ multiplex PCR; TCRdb holds only in-frame clones, not every one. The sample holds about 110,000 clones; around 94% are singletons and the top ten take 3.8%. The germline CDR1 and CDR2 sequences are SGHDT and YYEEEE. CDR3 length: 15 amino acids. V lost 0 bases and J lost 0, with 4 bases in between. The data were obtained in a study of brain T cells in children with intractable seizures. Sequencing used peripheral blood, obtained at surgery. The TCR sequence derives from a boy under two years old with hemimegalencephaly and intractable seizures. The chain carries TRBV5-6 and TRBJ1-6, with D unresolved. The CDR3 DNA reads TGTGCCAGCAGCTTGGGCTACTCCTATAATTCACCCCTCCACTTT. As protein: CASSLGYSYNSPLHF.